A selection of T cell receptor beta chains follows, all from one sample in a study of PD-1 blockade in mismatch repair-deficient tumors. Assay used: immunoSEQ multiplex PCR; TCRdb lists only in-frame clones, some missing. The sample yields nearly 25,000 clones, more than 80% seen once. The sample in question was peripheral blood, obtained 12 weeks after starting pembrolizumab. The origin of the receptors is an adult with mismatch repair-deficient cancer. CDR3s include the opening cysteine and the closing phenylalanine or tryptophan. A D gene is named only where the DNA matches it firmly. A row's size may be missing; if present it is once, few, many or a size class.

V gene	J gene	clone size	D gene	CDR3 protein	CDR3 DNA
TRBV18	TRBJ2-5	NA	NA	CASSPPETQYF	TGTGCCAGCTCACCACCTGAGACCCAGTACTTC
TRBV27	TRBJ2-3	NA	TRBD2	CASSLSTSGTDTQYF	TGTGCCAGCAGTTTATCTACTAGCGGCACAGATACGCAGTATTTT
TRBV29-1	TRBJ2-7	NA	TRBD1	CSVQGAVYEQYF	TGCAGCGTTCAGGGGGCAGTGTACGAGCAGTACTTC
TRBV10-3	TRBJ2-5	NA	TRBD2	CAISEPSGSMKTQYF	TGTGCCATCAGTGAGCCCAGCGGGAGTATGAAGACCCAGTACTTC
TRBV29-1	TRBJ2-1	NA	TRBD2	CSVRSPTSGLTYNEQFF	TGCAGCGTCCGATCCCCTACTAGCGGGTTGACCTACAATGAGCAGTTCTTC
TRBV30	TRBJ2-7	NA	TRBD1	CAWSGTGSYEQYF	TGTGCCTGGAGTGGGACAGGTAGCTACGAGCAGTACTTC
TRBV4-2	TRBJ2-7	NA	NA	CASSQDQAEAYEQYF	TGTGCCAGCAGCCAAGATCAAGCGGAGGCCTACGAGCAGTACTTC
TRBV21-1	TRBJ2-7	NA	NA	CASSKALFPTQGEYEQYF	TGTGCCAGCAGCAAAGCGCTTTTTCCAACACAGGGGGAATACGAGCAGTACTTC
TRBV4-3	TRBJ2-4	NA	NA	CASSLWGGGKNIQYF	TGCGCCAGCAGCCTCTGGGGTGGGGGCAAAAACATTCAGTACTTC
TRBV7-2	TRBJ1-5	NA	NA	CASSLAGPYSNQPQHF	TGTGCCAGCAGCTTAGCGGGCCCGTATAGCAATCAGCCCCAGCATTTT
TRBV4-3	TRBJ2-2	once	NA	CASSPENANTGELFF	TGCGCCAGCAGCCCCGAAAATGCGAACACCGGGGAGCTGTTTTTT
TRBV7-2	TRBJ2-1	NA	TRBD2	CASSLSPSGRANEQFF	TGTGCCAGCAGCTTGAGTCCTAGCGGGAGGGCCAATGAGCAGTTCTTC
TRBV7-8	TRBJ1-2	NA	NA	CASSLAQAPNYGYTF	TGTGCCAGCAGCTTAGCTCAGGCTCCTAACTATGGCTACACCTTC
TRBV10-3	TRBJ2-1	NA	NA	CAIRRDMYNEQFF	TGTGCCATCAGACGGGACATGTACAATGAGCAGTTCTTC
TRBV5-1	TRBJ2-1	NA	TRBD2	CASSSLAGEMGEQFF	TGCGCCAGCAGCTCTTTAGCGGGAGAAATGGGTGAGCAGTTCTTC
TRBV11-2	TRBJ2-5	NA	NA	CASSLVYVSRNQETQYF	TGTGCCAGCAGCTTAGTTTATGTTAGTCGGAACCAAGAGACCCAGTACTTC
TRBV30	TRBJ2-2	NA	TRBD2	CAWLAGLATGELFF	TGTGCCTGGTTAGCGGGATTGGCGACCGGGGAGCTGTTTTTT
TRBV9	TRBJ2-5	NA	NA	CASSAGDNKETQYF	TGTGCCAGCAGCGCCGGGGACAATAAAGAGACCCAGTACTTC
TRBV2	TRBJ1-2	NA	NA	CASRLGPNYGYTF	TGTGCCAGCAGGTTGGGACCAAACTATGGCTACACCTTC
TRBV18	TRBJ2-1	few	NA	CASSPLPHGAKNEQFF	TGTGCCAGCTCACCACTTCCGCACGGGGCAAAAAATGAGCAGTTCTTC
TRBV28	TRBJ2-2	once	TRBD2	CASSPPGLAGAGYTGELFF	TGTGCCAGCAGTCCGCCGGGACTAGCGGGAGCGGGGTACACCGGGGAGCTGTTTTTT
TRBV7-8	TRBJ2-5	NA	TRBD1	CASSSRGGPETQYF	TGTGCCAGCAGCTCCAGAGGGGGCCCGGAGACCCAGTACTTC
TRBV11-2	TRBJ2-7	few	NA	CASSLIYEQYF	TGTGCCAGCAGCTTAATCTACGAGCAGTACTTC
TRBV6-6	TRBJ2-2	NA	TRBD2	CASRTGGLSRGGELFF	TGTGCCAGCAGGACGGGGGGACTTAGCCGAGGCGGGGAGCTGTTTTTT
TRBV5-1	TRBJ1-3	few	NA	CASSLGFSSSGNTIYF	TGCGCCAGCAGCTTGGGGTTCTCGAGCTCTGGAAACACCATATATTTT
TRBV2	TRBJ2-7	NA	TRBD1	CASSAFRTGAAYEQYF	TGTGCCAGCAGTGCTTTCCGGACAGGGGCCGCCTACGAGCAGTACTTC
TRBV25-1	TRBJ2-2	few	NA	CASSESRDTGELFF	TGTGCCAGCAGTGAATCCAGGGACACCGGGGAGCTGTTTTTT
TRBV6-5	TRBJ2-7	hyperexpanded	TRBD2	CASTRSGTNLLEQYF	TGTGCCAGCACCCGATCCGGGACTAATTTGTTGGAGCAGTACTTC
TRBV30	TRBJ1-2	NA	NA	CAWSNPGRGYTF	TGTGCCTGGAGTAATCCCGGAAGGGGCTACACCTTC
TRBV5-5	TRBJ1-1	NA	NA	CASSFYINRENTEAFF	TGTGCCAGCAGCTTTTACATAAACAGGGAGAACACTGAAGCTTTCTTT
TRBV6-6	TRBJ1-2	NA	NA	CASSYKIGGGYTF	TGTGCCAGCAGTTATAAGATCGGAGGGGGCTACACCTTC
TRBV4-2	TRBJ2-7	medium-sized	TRBD1	CASSQDGDSSYEQYF	TGTGCCAGCAGCCAAGATGGGGACAGCTCCTACGAGCAGTACTTC
TRBV11-3	TRBJ2-7	NA	NA	CASSPYPGFEQYF	TGTGCCAGCAGCCCATACCCAGGGTTCGAGCAGTACTTC
TRBV28	TRBJ2-6	NA	NA	CASSFFRPAGANVLTF	TGTGCCAGCAGTTTTTTTAGGCCGGCTGGGGCCAACGTCCTGACTTTC
TRBV5-1	TRBJ1-5	NA	TRBD1	CASSPDRARGQPQHF	TGCGCCAGCAGCCCGGACAGGGCGAGGGGTCAGCCCCAGCATTTT
TRBV4-1	TRBJ2-7	few	TRBD2	CASSHLLAGKSYEQYF	TGCGCCAGCAGCCACCTCCTAGCGGGAAAGTCCTACGAGCAGTACTTC
TRBV7-2	TRBJ1-5	NA	NA	CASSFPTAGDQPQHF	TGTGCCAGCAGCTTCCCAACGGCGGGGGATCAGCCCCAGCATTTT
TRBV6-4	TRBJ1-1	NA	NA	CASSNRDNTEAFF	TGTGCCAGCAGTAACCGGGACAACACTGAAGCTTTCTTT
TRBV18	TRBJ2-1	NA	NA	CASGPYDEQFF	TGTGCCAGCGGACCTTACGATGAGCAGTTCTTC
TRBV19	TRBJ2-7	NA	TRBD2	CASSISSLAGYEQYF	TGTGCCAGTAGTATTTCGTCCCTAGCGGGCTACGAGCAGTACTTC
TRBV28	TRBJ1-1	NA	NA	CASSLIGAGYTEAFF	TGTGCCAGCAGTTTGATCGGGGCTGGTTACACTGAAGCTTTCTTT
TRBV11-1	TRBJ2-1	NA	TRBD2	CASSFGGSGDNEQFF	TGTGCCAGCAGCTTCGGCGGGAGTGGGGACAATGAGCAGTTCTTC
TRBV10-1	TRBJ2-3	NA	TRBD2	CASSTGTSATDTQYF	TGCGCCAGCAGTACCGGGACTAGCGCCACAGATACGCAGTATTTT
TRBV19	TRBJ1-2	NA	NA	CASSRRGRDYGYTF	TGTGCCAGTAGTAGGAGGGGACGGGACTATGGCTACACCTTC
TRBV19	TRBJ1-1	NA	TRBD1	CASSADRAFTEAFF	TGTGCCAGTAGCGCGGACAGGGCGTTCACTGAAGCTTTCTTT